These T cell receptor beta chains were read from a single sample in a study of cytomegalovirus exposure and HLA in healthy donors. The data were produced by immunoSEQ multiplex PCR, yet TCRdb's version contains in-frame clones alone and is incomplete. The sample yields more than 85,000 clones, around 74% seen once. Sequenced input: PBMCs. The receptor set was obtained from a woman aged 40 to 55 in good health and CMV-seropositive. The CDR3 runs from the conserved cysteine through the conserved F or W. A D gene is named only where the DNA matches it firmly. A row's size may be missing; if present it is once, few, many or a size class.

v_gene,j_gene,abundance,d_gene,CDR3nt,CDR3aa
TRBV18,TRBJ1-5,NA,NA,TGTGCCAGCTCACCACAGAACAGGGATTTCAATCAGCCCCAGCATTTT,CASSPQNRDFNQPQHF
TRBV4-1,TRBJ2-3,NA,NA,TGCGCCAGCACCATGGGACACGCTAGCACAGATACGCAGTATTTT,CASTMGHASTDTQYF
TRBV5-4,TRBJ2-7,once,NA,TGTGCCAGCAGCATGGGACTTAACACTCTTTACGAGCAGTACTTC,CASSMGLNTLYEQYF
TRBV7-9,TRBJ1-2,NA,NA,TGTGCCAGCAGCCGACTTAGGGACAACCCCTTCTATGGCTACACCTTC,CASSRLRDNPFYGYTF
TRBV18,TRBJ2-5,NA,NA,TGTGCCAGCTCACGCGCGCCTCTGGAGACCCAGTACTTC,CASSRAPLETQYF
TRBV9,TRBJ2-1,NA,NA,TGTGCCAGCAGCGTAGTGGGCGCGAGGGATGAGCAGTTCTTC,CASSVVGARDEQFF
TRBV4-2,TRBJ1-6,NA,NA,TGTGCCAGCAGCCAAGCTAACACACAGGAGTACGGTTCACCCCTCCACTTT,CASSQANTQEYGSPLHF
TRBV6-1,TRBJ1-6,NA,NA,TGTGCCAGCAGTGACCACCCTAGGGGCTATAATTCACCCCTCCACTTT,CASSDHPRGYNSPLHF
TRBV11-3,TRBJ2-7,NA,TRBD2,TGTGCCAGCAGCCCAGCGGGAGGTTGGTCCTACGAGCAGTACTTC,CASSPAGGWSYEQYF
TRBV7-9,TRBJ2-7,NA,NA,TGTGCCAGCAGCGAGGATCCCTCCTACGAGCAGTACTTC,CASSEDPSYEQYF
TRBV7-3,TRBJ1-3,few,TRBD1,TGTGCCAGCAGCTTAAGGTCCGGGACAGGGCCCTTGCGCTCTGGAAACACCATATATTTT,CASSLRSGTGPLRSGNTIYF
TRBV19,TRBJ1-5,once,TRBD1,TGTGCCAGTAGTACAAACAGGGGAAATCAGCCCCAGCATTTT,CASSTNRGNQPQHF
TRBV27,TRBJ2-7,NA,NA,TGTGCCAGCAGTTACATACCCTCCTTGGAGCAGTACTTC,CASSYIPSLEQYF
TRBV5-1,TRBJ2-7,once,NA,TGCACCAGCAGCTTGACAGGATCCGTCCGATACGAGCAGTACTTC,CTSSLTGSVRYEQYF
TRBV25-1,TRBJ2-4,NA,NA,TGTGCCAGCAGTGGTATAGCCAAAAACATTCAGTACTTC,CASSGIAKNIQYF
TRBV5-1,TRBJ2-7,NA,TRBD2,TGCGCCAGCAGCTTACTAGCGGGAGAAGGCTACGAGCAGTACTTC,CASSLLAGEGYEQYF
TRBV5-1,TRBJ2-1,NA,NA,TGCGCCAGCAGCAAGGGACACCTAAGGGCTGAGCAGTTCTTC,CASSKGHLRAEQFF
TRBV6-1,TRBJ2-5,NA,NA,TGTGCCAGCGCAACCGGGACAAGACTCTGGGAGACCCAGTACTTC,CASATGTRLWETQYF
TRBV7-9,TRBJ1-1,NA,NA,TGTGCCAGCACTCCCTGGGGGCAGCCGATGAACACTGAAGCTTTCTTT,CASTPWGQPMNTEAFF
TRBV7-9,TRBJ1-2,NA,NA,TGTTCCAGCAGCTTCCGTGGCTACACCTTC,CSSSFRGYTF
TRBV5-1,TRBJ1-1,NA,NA,TGCGCCAGCAGCTTGAGAGGGTTGATGAACACTGAAGCTTTCTTT,CASSLRGLMNTEAFF
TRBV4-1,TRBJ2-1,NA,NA,TGCGCCAGCAGCCATGGGGGGAGGGAGCAGTTCTTC,CASSHGGREQFF
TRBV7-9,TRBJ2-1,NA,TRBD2,TGTGCCAGCAGCCCACTAGCGGGGGGGCTAGGGTCCTACAATGAGCAGTTCTTC,CASSPLAGGLGSYNEQFF
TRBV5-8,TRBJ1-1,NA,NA,TGTGCCAGCAGCTGGCTCCGGGGTGGGAACACTGAAGCTTTCTTT,CASSWLRGGNTEAFF
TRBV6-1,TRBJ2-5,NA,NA,TGTGCCAGCAGTGAAAGGGCGGGAGAGACCCAGTACTTC,CASSERAGETQYF
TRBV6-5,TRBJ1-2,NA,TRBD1,TGTGCCAGCAGCCCCACGGGACAGGCGTTCTATGGCTACACCTTC,CASSPTGQAFYGYTF
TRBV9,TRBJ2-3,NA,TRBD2,TGTGCCAGCAGCGTAGTAGCGGGTAGCACAGATACGCAGTATTTT,CASSVVAGSTDTQYF
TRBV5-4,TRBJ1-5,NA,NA,TGTGCCAGCAGCTTGGGCCGAACCTATAGCAATCAGCCCCAGCATTTT,CASSLGRTYSNQPQHF
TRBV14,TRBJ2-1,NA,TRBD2,TGTGCCAGCGCTCACGTTAGCGGGGGGGCCGAATTTGAGCAGTTCTTC,CASAHVSGGAEFEQFF
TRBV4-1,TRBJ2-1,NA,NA,TGCGCCAGCAGCACCCCTACAGGGACCCGCTCCTACAATGAGCAGTTCTTC,CASSTPTGTRSYNEQFF
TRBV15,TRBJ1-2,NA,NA,TGTGCCACCAGCAGAGATCCCCCTGACCCCCGAGGCACCTTC,CATSRDPPDPRGTF
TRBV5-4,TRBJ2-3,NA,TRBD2,TGTGCCAGCAGCCAACCTAGCGGGAGCTCAGATACGCAGTATTTT,CASSQPSGSSDTQYF
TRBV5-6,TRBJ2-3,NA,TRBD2,TGTGCCAGCAGCCCGACTAGCGGCATCACAGATACGCAGTATTTT,CASSPTSGITDTQYF
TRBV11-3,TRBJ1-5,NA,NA,TGTGCCAGCAGCTTAGGCGGTGGTGCAAATCAGCCCCAGCATTTT,CASSLGGGANQPQHF
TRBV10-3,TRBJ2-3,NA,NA,TGTGCCATCAGCCTCAGCGGGCGAAGCACAGATACGCAGTATTTT,CAISLSGRSTDTQYF
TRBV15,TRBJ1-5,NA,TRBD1,TGTGCCACCAGCAACCACCGGGACAGGGGGCTTGTGGGCAATCAGCCCCAGCATTTT,CATSNHRDRGLVGNQPQHF
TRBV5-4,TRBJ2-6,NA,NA,TGTGCCAGCAGCCAGGGTTACGCCAACGTCCTGACTTTC,CASSQGYANVLTF
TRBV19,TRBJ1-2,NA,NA,TGTGCCAGTAGTATATCCACTCCCAGGGCTAACTATGGCTACACCTTC,CASSISTPRANYGYTF
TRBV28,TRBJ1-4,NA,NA,TGTGCCAGCAGTCTCCCAGGGGTTGTGACTAATGAAAAACTGTTTTTT,CASSLPGVVTNEKLFF
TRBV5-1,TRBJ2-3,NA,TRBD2,TGCGCCAGCAGCTTGTCGAGCGGGGGTAGCACAGATACGCAGTATTTT,CASSLSSGGSTDTQYF
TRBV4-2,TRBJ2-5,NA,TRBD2,TGTGCCAGCAGCCAAGATTCGGGGGGGCTCGTAGGGGAGACCCAGTACTTC,CASSQDSGGLVGETQYF
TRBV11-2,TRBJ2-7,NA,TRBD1,TGTGCCAGCAGTTATGACAGGGGAAGCTCCTACGAGCAGTACTTC,CASSYDRGSSYEQYF
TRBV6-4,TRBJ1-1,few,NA,TGTGCCAGCAGCAATGAGGGGGGGATGAACACTGAAGCTTTCTTT,CASSNEGGMNTEAFF
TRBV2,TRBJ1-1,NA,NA,TGTGCCAGCAGTGACAGGACAGCGAACACTGAAGCTTTCTTT,CASSDRTANTEAFF
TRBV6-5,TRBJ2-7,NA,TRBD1,TGTGCCAGCAGTCAGGGGGCCTCCTACGAGCAGTACTTC,CASSQGASYEQYF